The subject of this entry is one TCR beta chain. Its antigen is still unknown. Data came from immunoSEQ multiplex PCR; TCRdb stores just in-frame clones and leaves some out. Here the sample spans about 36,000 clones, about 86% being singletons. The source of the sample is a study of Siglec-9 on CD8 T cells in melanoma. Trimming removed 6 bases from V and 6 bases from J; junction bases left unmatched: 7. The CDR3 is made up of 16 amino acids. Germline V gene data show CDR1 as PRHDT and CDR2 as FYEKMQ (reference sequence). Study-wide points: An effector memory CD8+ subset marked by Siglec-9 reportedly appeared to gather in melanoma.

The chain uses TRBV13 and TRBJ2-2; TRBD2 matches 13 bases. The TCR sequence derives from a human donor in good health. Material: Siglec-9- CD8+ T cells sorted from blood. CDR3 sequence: CASSPLAGGLPGELFF. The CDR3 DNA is TGTGCCAGCAGTCCACTAGCGGGAGGGTTGCCCGGGGAGCTGTTTTTT.